This T cell receptor beta chain was captured in a study of OX40 agonist ivuxolimab in advanced cancers. Study as a whole: Dosing consisted of intravenous ivuxolimab at 0.01 to 10 mg/kg every 2 weeks. Partial responses occurred in Three dose-escalation patients, one with hepatocellular carcinoma and two with cutaneous melanoma. Study-wide results and limits: There was clonal expansion of CD4+ and CD8+ blood T cells by week 6 at 0.1 to 3.0 mg/kg.

Measured with immunoSEQ multiplex PCR; TCRdb has only the in-frame clones, and not every one. In the table there are around 150,000 clones, 94% of which are singletons. The germline gives CDR1 SGHNT, CDR2 YYREEE (reference sequence). The CDR3 has 15 amino acids. The trim removed 2 bases at V and 4 bases at J, leaving 5 bases unmatched. As for this clone: What it binds is not known.

The V call is TRBV5-4, the J call TRBJ2-5; 10 nucleotides align to TRBD1. The sample in question was CD4+ or CD8+ T cells sorted from blood, obtained in a trial of the OX40 agonist ivuxolimab. The receptor comes from an adult with an advanced solid tumor such as melanoma, head and neck, liver or kidney cancer. The DNA for the CDR3 is TGTGCCAGCAGCTTTGGGTGGGACAGGGGAGAGACCCAGTACTTC. It is translated as CASSFGWDRGETQYF.